The clone carrying this TCR beta chain was counted between two and nine times. Its antigen is undetermined. TCRdb re-called the reads with MiXCR, one entry per CDR3 protein. Of 550,000 to 700,000 distinct CDR3 sequences listed, almost 40% were seen once; the top ten hold around 46%. This entry belongs to a study of T cell repertoires in cytomegalovirus infection. Overall study: CMV epitopes in the study were HLA-C-restricted (recently identified) and HLA-B-restricted (well studied). It can be stated that public TCR beta signatures indicated CMV infection as well as a matching HLA type.

The CDR3 totals 16 residues. V was cut by 6 bases and J by 7 bases, with 24 bases left in between. CDR1 and CDR2 (germline): SGHAT, FQNNGV. Overall study findings and caveats: Cumulated frequencies of public TCR beta families served to identify carriers of CMV plus the relevant HLA.

The chain combines TRBV11-2 with TRBJ1-2; no reliable D call. This clonotype was obtained from a human donor in good health (CMV status not recorded). Some clones in this sample may be carry-over from other donors' samples. The source was cultured PBMCs, collected from culture after CMV antigen stimulation. The CDR3 region is CASRKLTGLTKVGYTF. The CDR3 DNA reads TGTGCCAGCAGGAAACTAACGGGTCTCACTAAGGTTGGCTACACCTTC.